The T cell receptor (beta chain) described here comes from a study of lymphopenia after photon versus proton radiotherapy. Comment on this clone: What it binds is unknown.

Profiled with immunoSEQ multiplex PCR; TCRdb holds only in-frame clones, not every one. In the table there are around 18,000 clones, approximately 80% of which are singletons. V shed 0 bases and J shed 4 bases, with 7 bases lying between them. The CDR3 is made up of 13 amino acids. Germline CDR1 LNHNV, CDR2 YYDKDF (reference sequence). Study-wide points: Proton therapy kept repertoires fairly stable, unlike photons, which gained effector/memory cells. A bigger post-nadir fall in TCR diversity correlated inversely with survival time in deceased patients.

The sequence derives from a man in his sixties or seventies with pancreatic cancer. The input for sequencing was peripheral blood, taken from a patient treated with proton-based radiotherapy. The J gene is TRBJ2-7, the V gene TRBV15; unclear D gene. Here the CDR3 reads CATSRDMGYEQYF. The CDR3 DNA sequence: TGTGCCACCAGCAGAGATATGGGATACGAGCAGTACTTC.